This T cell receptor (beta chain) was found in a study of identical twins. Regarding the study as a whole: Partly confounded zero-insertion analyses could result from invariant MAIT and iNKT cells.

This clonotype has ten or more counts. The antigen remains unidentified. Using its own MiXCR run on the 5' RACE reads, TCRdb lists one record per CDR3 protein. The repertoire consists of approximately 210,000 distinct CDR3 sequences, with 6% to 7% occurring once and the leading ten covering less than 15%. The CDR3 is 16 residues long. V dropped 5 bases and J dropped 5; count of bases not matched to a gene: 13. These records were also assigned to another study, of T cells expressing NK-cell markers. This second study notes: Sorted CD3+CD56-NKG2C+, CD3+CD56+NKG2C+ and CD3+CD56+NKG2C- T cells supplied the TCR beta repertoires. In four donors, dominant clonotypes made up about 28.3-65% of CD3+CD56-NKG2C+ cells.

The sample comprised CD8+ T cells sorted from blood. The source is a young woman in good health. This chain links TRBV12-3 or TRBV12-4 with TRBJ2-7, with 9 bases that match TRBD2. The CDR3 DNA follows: TGTGCCAGCAGTCCCCAAGCGGGAGGCCCCTTAAACGAGCAGTACTTC. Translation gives CASSPQAGGPLNEQYF.